This TCR beta chain comes out of a study of cytomegalovirus exposure and HLA in healthy donors. Overall study: From 150 million to 200 million T cells, an earlier analysis saw 120 million or so unique TCR beta sequences.

On this clone itself: Antigen: not known. Sequence at one end of the junction differs from germline and may be a read error.

The PCR was carried out with 60 Vbeta primers and 13 Jbeta primers. Authors' methods: Roughly 83 million unique TCR beta chains, roughly 11 million of them shared, were counted by a later analysis. Measured with immunoSEQ multiplex PCR; TCRdb has only the in-frame clones, and not every one. V, J and clone size are those of that table, while D and trimming were read from the DNA. The sample lists around 150,000 clones; about 68% were seen once. Healthy people donating bone marrow made up the donors. Study outcomes and limitations: A few V segments could not be told apart, such as TRBV6-2 and TRBV6-3, and were left out.

The CDR3 totals 13 residues. Germline-derived CDR1 and CDR2 are MNHNS and SASEGT. The receptor was derived from a human donor in good health. The sample was PBMCs. The chain employs TRBV6-1 and TRBJ2-2, with D possibly TRBD2 on 5 matching bases. This chain's CDR3 is CASRPTPTGELLF. CDR3 sequence (DNA): TGTGCCAGCAGACCCACCCCCACCGGGGAGCTGCTTTTT.